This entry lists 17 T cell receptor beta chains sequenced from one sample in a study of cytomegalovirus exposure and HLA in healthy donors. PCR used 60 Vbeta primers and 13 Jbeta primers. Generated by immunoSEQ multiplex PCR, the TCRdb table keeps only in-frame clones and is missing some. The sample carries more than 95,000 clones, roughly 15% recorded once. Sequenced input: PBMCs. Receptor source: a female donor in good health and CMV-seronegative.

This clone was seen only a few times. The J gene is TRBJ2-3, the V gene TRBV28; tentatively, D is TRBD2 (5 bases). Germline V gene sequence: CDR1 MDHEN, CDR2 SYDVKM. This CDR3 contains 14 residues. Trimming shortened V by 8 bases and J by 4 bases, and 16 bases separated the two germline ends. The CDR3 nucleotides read TGTGCCAGCCGAGAACGGCGGGCGGCAGATACGCAGTATTTT. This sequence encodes CASRERRAADTQYF.

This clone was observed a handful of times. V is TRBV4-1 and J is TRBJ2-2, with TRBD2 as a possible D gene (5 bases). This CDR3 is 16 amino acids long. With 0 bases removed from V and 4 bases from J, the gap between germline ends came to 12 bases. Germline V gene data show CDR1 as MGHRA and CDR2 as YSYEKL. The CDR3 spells CASSQDALVGTGELFF. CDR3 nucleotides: TGCGCCAGCAGCCAAGATGCACTAGTGGGCACCGGGGAGCTGTTTTTT.

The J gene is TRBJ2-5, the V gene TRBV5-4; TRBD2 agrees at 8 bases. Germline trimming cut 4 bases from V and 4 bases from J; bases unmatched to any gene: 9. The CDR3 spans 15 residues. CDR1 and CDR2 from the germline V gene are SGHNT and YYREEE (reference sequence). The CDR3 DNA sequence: TGTGCCAGCAGCCGGATGCCGACTAGCGCAGAGACCCAGTACTTC. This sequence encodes CASSRMPTSAETQYF.

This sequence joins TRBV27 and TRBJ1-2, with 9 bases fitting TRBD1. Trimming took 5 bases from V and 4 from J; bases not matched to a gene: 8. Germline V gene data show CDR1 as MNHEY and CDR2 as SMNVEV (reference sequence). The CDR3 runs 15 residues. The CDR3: CASSHRDRDGYGYTF. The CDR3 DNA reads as TGTGCCAGCAGTCACCGGGACAGGGATGGCTATGGCTACACCTTC.

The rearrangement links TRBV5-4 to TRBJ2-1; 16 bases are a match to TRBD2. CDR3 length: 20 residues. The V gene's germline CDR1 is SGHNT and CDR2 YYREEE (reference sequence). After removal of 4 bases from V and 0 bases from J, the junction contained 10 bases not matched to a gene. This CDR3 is CASSPTPGTSGGASYNEQFF. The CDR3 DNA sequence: TGTGCCAGCAGCCCAACACCCGGGACTAGCGGGGGGGCCTCCTACAATGAGCAGTTCTTC.

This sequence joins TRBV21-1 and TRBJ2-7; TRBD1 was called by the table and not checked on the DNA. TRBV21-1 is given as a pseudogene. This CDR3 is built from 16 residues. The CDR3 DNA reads TGTGCCAGCAGCAAAGAACCGACAGGGGGCTCCTACGAGCAGTACTTC. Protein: CASSKEPTGGSYEQYF.

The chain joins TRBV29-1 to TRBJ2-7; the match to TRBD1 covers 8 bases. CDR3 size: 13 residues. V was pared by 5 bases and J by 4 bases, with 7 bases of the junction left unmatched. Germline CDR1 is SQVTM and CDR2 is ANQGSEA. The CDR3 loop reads CSVMTGVSYEQYF. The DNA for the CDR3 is TGCAGCGTTATGACAGGGGTTTCTTACGAGCAGTACTTC.

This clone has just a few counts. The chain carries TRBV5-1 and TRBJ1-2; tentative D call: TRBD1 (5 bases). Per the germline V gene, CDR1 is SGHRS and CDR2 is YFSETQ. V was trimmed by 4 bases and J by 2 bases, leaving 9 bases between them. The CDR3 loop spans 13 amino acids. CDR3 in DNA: TGCGCCAGCAGCATGGGGCTCAACTATGGCTACACCTTC. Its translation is CASSMGLNYGYTF.

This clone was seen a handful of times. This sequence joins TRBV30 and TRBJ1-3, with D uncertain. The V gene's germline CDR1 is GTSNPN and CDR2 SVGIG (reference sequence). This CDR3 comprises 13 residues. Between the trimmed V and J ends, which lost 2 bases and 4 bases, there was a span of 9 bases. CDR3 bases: TGTGCCTGGAGTTCCCCCCCGGGAAACACCATATATTTT. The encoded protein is CAWSSPPGNTIYF.

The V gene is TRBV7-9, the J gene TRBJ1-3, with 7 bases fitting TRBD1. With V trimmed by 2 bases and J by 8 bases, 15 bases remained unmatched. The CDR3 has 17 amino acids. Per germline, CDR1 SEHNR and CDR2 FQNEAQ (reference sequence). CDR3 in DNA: TGTGCCAGCAGCTTATACCCAAGGGACAGAGAGAAGGACACCATATATTTT. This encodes CASSLYPRDREKDTIYF.

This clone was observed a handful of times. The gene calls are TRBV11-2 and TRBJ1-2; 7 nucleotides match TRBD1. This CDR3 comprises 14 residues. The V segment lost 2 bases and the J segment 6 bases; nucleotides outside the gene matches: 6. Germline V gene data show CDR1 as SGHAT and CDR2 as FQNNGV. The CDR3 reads CASSLTVTGDGYTF. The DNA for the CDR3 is TGTGCCAGCAGCTTAACAGTAACAGGGGATGGCTACACCTTC.

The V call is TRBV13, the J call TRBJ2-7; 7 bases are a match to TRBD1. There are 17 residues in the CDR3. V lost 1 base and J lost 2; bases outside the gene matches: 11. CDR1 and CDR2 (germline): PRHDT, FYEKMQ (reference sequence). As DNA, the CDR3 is TGTGCCAGCAGCTTAGTAACCTCCGGGACAGCAACCTACGAGCAGTACTTC. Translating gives CASSLVTSGTATYEQYF.

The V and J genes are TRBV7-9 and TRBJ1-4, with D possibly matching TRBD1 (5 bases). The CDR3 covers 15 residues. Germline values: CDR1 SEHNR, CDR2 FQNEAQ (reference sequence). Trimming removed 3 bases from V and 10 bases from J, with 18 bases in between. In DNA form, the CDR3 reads TGTGCCAGCAGCTTGGCGGGGGGGACCCTGGGAAAACTGTTTTTT. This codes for CASSLAGGTLGKLFF.

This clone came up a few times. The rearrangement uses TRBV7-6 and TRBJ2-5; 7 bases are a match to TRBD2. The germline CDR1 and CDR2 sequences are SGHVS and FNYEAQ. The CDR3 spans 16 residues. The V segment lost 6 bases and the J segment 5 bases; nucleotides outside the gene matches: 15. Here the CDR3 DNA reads TGTGCCAGCAGACCTGACTTCGGGACTATCACTGAGACCCAGTACTTC. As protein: CASRPDFGTITETQYF.

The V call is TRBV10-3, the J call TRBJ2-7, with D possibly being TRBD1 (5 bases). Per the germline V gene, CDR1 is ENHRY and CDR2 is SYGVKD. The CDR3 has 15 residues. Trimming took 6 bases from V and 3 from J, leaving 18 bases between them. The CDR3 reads CAIRPTRVSGYEQYF. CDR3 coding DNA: TGTGCCATCAGGCCGACCAGGGTATCGGGCTACGAGCAGTACTTC.

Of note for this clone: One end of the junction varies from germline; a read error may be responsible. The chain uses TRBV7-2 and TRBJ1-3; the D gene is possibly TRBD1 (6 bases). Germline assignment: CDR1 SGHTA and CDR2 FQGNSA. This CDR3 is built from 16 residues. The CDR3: CASNLGAQGSGNTIYF. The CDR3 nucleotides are TGTGCCAGCAACTTAGGAGCACAGGGCTCTGGAAACACCATATATTTT.

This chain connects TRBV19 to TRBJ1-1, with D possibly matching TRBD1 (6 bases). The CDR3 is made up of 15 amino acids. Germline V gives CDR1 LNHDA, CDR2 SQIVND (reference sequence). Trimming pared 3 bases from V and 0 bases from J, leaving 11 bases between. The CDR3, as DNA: TGTGCCAGTAGTATTGTCCAGGGGCTGAACACTGAAGCTTTCTTT. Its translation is CASSIVQGLNTEAFF. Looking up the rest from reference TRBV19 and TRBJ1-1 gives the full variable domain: DGGITQSPKYLFRKEGQNVTLSCEQNLNHDAMYWYRQDPGQGLRLIYYSQIVNDFQKGDIAEGYSVSREKKESFPLTVTSAQKNPTAFYLCASSIVQGLNTEAFFGQGTRLTVV.